This record covers a single T cell receptor beta chain. The CDR3 is 11 residues long. Germline CDR1 MNHNY, CDR2 SVGAGI (reference sequence). Trimming cost V 8 bases and J 4 bases, with 6 bases left between them. TCRdb's copy holds only in-frame clones and misses some; the assay was immunoSEQ multiplex PCR. The sample holds about 36,000 clones, 91% seen once. The data are from a study of T cell changes during pregnancy in multiple sclerosis. Sequencing used CD4+ T cells from peripheral blood mononuclear cells, obtained in the second trimester of pregnancy. This chain connects TRBV6-6 to TRBJ1-5; D uncertain. The source is a female donor in good health, enrolled as a control in a pregnancy study. The DNA of the CDR3 is TGTGCCAGCGCGGGGAATCAGCCCCAGCATTTT. Translated, it gives CASAGNQPQHF.